This entry lists 27 T cell receptor beta chains sequenced from one sample in a study of shared clonotypes between healthy human individuals. The repertoire was sequenced with immunoSEQ multiplex PCR; TCRdb's copy has only in-frame clones and lacks some. The sample holds approximately 2.1 million clones, roughly 93% seen once. The sample comprised naive CD4+ T cells from PBMCs. Subset indicated: CD45RA+ positively selected. Receptor source: a man aged 18-30 years in good health. Some clones in this sample may be carry-over from other donors' samples.

The gene calls are TRBV19 and TRBJ1-3, with 7 nucleotides matching TRBD1. Germline V CDR1 and CDR2: LNHDA, SQIVND (reference sequence). J was trimmed by 8 bases and V by 0 bases; bases with no gene match: 7. This CDR3 is 15 amino acids long. CDR3 residues: CASSIDLQGRDTIYF. CDR3 coding DNA: TGTGCCAGTAGTATAGATCTACAGGGGCGGGACACCATATATTTT.

The rearrangement links TRBV7-2 to TRBJ2-1, with TRBD2 matching 7 bases. CDR1 and CDR2 from the germline V gene are SGHTA and FQGNSA. V gave up 1 base and J gave up 8 bases; unmatched junction bases: 8. This CDR3 comprises 15 residues. The CDR3 loop reads CASSLDGGRSYEQFF. The CDR3, as DNA: TGTGCCAGCAGCTTAGACGGCGGGAGAAGCTATGAGCAGTTCTTC.

The chain couples TRBV4-1 to TRBJ2-7; TRBD2 agrees at 9 bases. J lost 7 bases, V lost 2 bases, and 12 bases had no gene match. This CDR3 has 16 residues. Germline lookup yields CDR1 MGHRA and CDR2 YSYEKL. The CDR3 DNA follows: TGCGCCAGCAGCCAATTACCGGGACTAGCTTTCCGGGAGCAGTACTTC. This encodes CASSQLPGLAFREQYF.

This CDR3 is CSVVDESSGNTIYF. Here the CDR3 DNA reads TGCAGCGTTGTTGACGAAAGCTCTGGAAACACCATATATTTT. The V gene is TRBV29-1, the J gene TRBJ1-3; no reliable D call. This CDR3 contains 14 residues. Trimming pared 4 bases from V and 0 bases from J, leaving 10 bases between. Germline V gene lookup returns CDR1 SQVTM and CDR2 ANQGSEA.

The chain links TRBV7-9 to TRBJ2-2; 12 bases agree with TRBD2. The CDR3 extends over 17 amino acids. The J segment lost 1 base and the V segment lost 5 bases, leaving 5 bases of the junction unmatched. Germline CDR1 reads SEHNR; CDR2 reads FQNEAQ (reference sequence). The chain's CDR3 is CASSPGLAGWNTGELFF. The CDR3 DNA follows: TGTGCCAGCAGCCCCGGACTAGCGGGGTGGAACACCGGGGAGCTGTTTTTT.

The chain joins TRBV5-1 to TRBJ2-3; a possible D gene is TRBD1 (5 bases). CDR1 and CDR2 (germline): SGHRS, YFSETQ. This CDR3 has 16 residues. V lost 5 bases, J lost 0 bases, and 16 bases lay in between. CDR3: CASRKQALESTDTQYF. DNA for the CDR3: TGCGCCAGCAGGAAACAGGCCTTAGAAAGCACAGATACGCAGTATTTT. Looking up the rest from reference TRBV5-1 and TRBJ2-3 gives the full variable domain: KAGVTQTPRYLIKTRGQQVTLSCSPISGHRSVSWYQQTPGQGLQFLFEYFSETQRNKGNFPGRFSGRQFSNSRSEMNVSTLELGDSALYLCASRKQALESTDTQYFGPGTRLTVL.

The V call is TRBV7-2, the J call TRBJ2-7; TRBD1 matches 9 bases. V lost 6 bases, J lost 3 bases, and 9 bases stayed unmatched. The germline V gene has CDR1 SGHTA and CDR2 FQGNSA. This CDR3 is 15 amino acids long. For the CDR3, the DNA is TGTGCCAGCAGGTCCGGTGGACAGGGGATCTACGAGCAGTACTTC. It encodes CASRSGGQGIYEQYF. Using reference TRBV7-2 and TRBJ2-7 for the parts outside the CDR3, the full variable domain is GAGVSQSPSNKVTEKGKDVELRCDPISGHTALYWYRQSLGQGLEFLIYFQGNSAPDKSGLPSDRFSAERTGGSVSTLTIQRTQQEDSAVYLCASRSGGQGIYEQYFGPGTRLTVT.

The chain couples TRBV19 to TRBJ2-7, with a weak D call TRBD2 (6 bases). The CDR3 sequence is 16 residues long. Trimming shortened V by 3 bases and J by 1 base, and 16 bases separated the two germline ends. Germline V gene sequence: CDR1 LNHDA, CDR2 SQIVND (reference sequence). DNA for the CDR3: TGTGCCAGTAGTATGGGAGGAAGGGTCAGTTCCTACGAGCAGTACTTC. Translating gives CASSMGGRVSSYEQYF.

Comment on this clone: The sample holds other DNA sequences that translate to the same CDR3. The chain couples TRBV9 to TRBJ2-1; D gene uncertain. Trimming removed 2 bases at V and 0 bases at J, with 6 bases between. Germline assignment: CDR1 SGDLS and CDR2 YYNGEE. CDR3 length: 14 residues. CDR3 sequence (DNA): TGTGCCAGCAGCGTGGACGGCTCCTACAATGAGCAGTTCTTC. As protein: CASSVDGSYNEQFF.

The chain joins TRBV18 to TRBJ2-5; 13 nucleotides line up with TRBD2. Germline trimming cut 5 bases from V and 1 base from J; bases unmatched to any gene: 1. Germline values: CDR1 KGHSH, CDR2 LQKENI. This CDR3 region has 15 residues. The CDR3 reads CASSGTSGVQETQYF. The CDR3 DNA follows: TGTGCCAGCTCAGGGACTAGCGGGGTCCAAGAGACCCAGTACTTC.

This clone was counted once. Here the CDR3 reads CASSFTGVGSETQYF. The CDR3 DNA sequence: TGCGCCAGCAGCTTTACCGGGGTCGGTAGTGAGACCCAGTACTTC. This chain connects TRBV5-1 to TRBJ2-5, with D maybe TRBD2 (5 bases). This CDR3 comprises 15 residues. Trimming pared 2 bases from V and 5 bases from J, leaving 16 bases between. Germline V CDR1 and CDR2: SGHRS, YFSETQ.

J is TRBJ2-3 and V is TRBV7-9; D possibly uses TRBD1 or TRBD2 (5 bases each). The CDR3 has 15 amino acids. The germline V and J ends were trimmed by 4 bases and 2 bases, with 13 bases remaining between them. Germline V gene sequence: CDR1 SEHNR, CDR2 FQNEAQ (reference sequence). CDR3 amino acids: CASSSGPAVTDTQYF. DNA for the CDR3: TGTGCCAGCAGCTCGGGACCCGCCGTCACAGATACGCAGTATTTT.

This chain connects TRBV7-8 to TRBJ2-7; the D gene is possibly TRBD1 (5 bases). Trimming left V 5 bases short and J 1 base short, with 18 bases between. The CDR3 consists of 16 residues. CDR1 SGHVS and CDR2 FQNEAQ come from the germline V gene. In DNA, the CDR3 is TGTGCCAGCAGCAACTTAGGGCAGGGCCCGTCCTACGAGCAGTACTTC. Protein: CASSNLGQGPSYEQYF.

V usage is TRBV2 and J usage is TRBJ2-1; 9 positions agree with TRBD2. This CDR3 is 15 amino acids long. V trimming: 7 bases; J trimming: 4 bases; junction bases outside the gene matches: 8. The germline V gene has CDR1 SNHLY and CDR2 FYNNEI. The CDR3 sequence is CASMVAGGPYNEQFF. The CDR3 DNA reads TGTGCCAGCATGGTGGCGGGAGGGCCATACAATGAGCAGTTCTTC.

The CDR3 coding sequence is TGCGCCAGCAGCTCCCTCTATTTGGCGAACACTGAAGCTTTCTTT. Protein product: CASSSLYLANTEAFF. The chain employs TRBV5-1 and TRBJ1-1; D is undetermined. In germline, CDR1 is SGHRS, CDR2 YFSETQ. Trimming left V 3 bases short and J 1 base short, with 13 bases between. This CDR3 comprises 15 residues.

The CDR3 DNA reads as TGTGCCAGCAGCCTCGCTCAGGGAGGCTACGAGCAGTACTTC. This sequence encodes CASSLAQGGYEQYF. The rearrangement joins TRBV25-1 to TRBJ2-7, with D possibly being TRBD2 (6 bases). In germline, CDR1 is MGHDK, CDR2 SYGVNS. The CDR3 length is 14 residues. The germline V and J ends were trimmed by 6 bases and 3 bases, with 15 bases remaining between them.

The chain is built from TRBV4-2 and TRBJ2-2, with D possibly matching TRBD2 (6 bases). V lost 2 bases to trimming and J lost 7 bases, with 23 bases between them. CDR1 is LGHNA, CDR2 YNFKEQ, per germline. This CDR3 has 18 residues. CDR3 loop: CASSQNLRTTRGGGELFF. CDR3 nucleotide sequence: TGTGCCAGCAGCCAAAATTTAAGGACTACTCGCGGCGGCGGGGAGCTGTTTTTT.

This chain uses TRBV4-1 with TRBJ2-7; 12 bases line up with TRBD2. The V gene's germline CDR1 is MGHRA and CDR2 YSYEKL. The CDR3 loop spans 16 amino acids. V trimming: 2 bases; J trimming: 1 base; junction bases outside the gene matches: 3. The CDR3 loop is CASSQTGTSGSYEQYF. In DNA form, the CDR3 reads TGCGCCAGCAGCCAAACCGGGACTAGCGGGTCCTACGAGCAGTACTTC.

The chain couples TRBV2 to TRBJ2-3, with 8 bases identical to TRBD1. The CDR3 has 15 amino acids. CDR1 is SNHLY, CDR2 FYNNEI, per germline. V lost 10 bases to trimming and J lost 3 bases; unmatched junction nucleotides: 12. The CDR3 reads CATKATRGRTDTQYF. The CDR3 nucleotides are TGTGCCACCAAAGCTACCAGGGGGCGGACAGATACGCAGTATTTT.

The CDR3 nucleotides read TGTGCCAGCAGCGTAGTCCCGGGTTTGTCCGGGGAGCTGTTTTTT. It is translated as CASSVVPGLSGELFF. The chain carries TRBV9 and TRBJ2-2; D ambiguous. Between the trimmed V and J ends, which lost 0 bases and 6 bases, there was a span of 12 bases. Germline CDR1 is SGDLS and CDR2 is YYNGEE. CDR3 length: 15 amino acids.

The genes are TRBV5-1 and TRBJ2-2; 12 bases are a match to TRBD2. With 4 bases clipped from V and 6 bases from J, the junction kept 4 bases outside the gene matches. CDR1 and CDR2 (germline): SGHRS, YFSETQ. This CDR3 is 15 amino acids long. The DNA of the CDR3 is TGCGCCAGCAGCCGACTAGCGGGAGAGGCCGGGGAGCTGTTTTTT. Encoded protein: CASSRLAGEAGELFF. The variable domain in full, with the rest retrieved from reference TRBV5-1 and TRBJ2-2, is KAGVTQTPRYLIKTRGQQVTLSCSPISGHRSVSWYQQTPGQGLQFLFEYFSETQRNKGNFPGRFSGRQFSNSRSEMNVSTLELGDSALYLCASSRLAGEAGELFFGEGSRLTVL.

V gene TRBV6-5 combines with J gene TRBJ1-1; perhaps TRBD1 as D (6 bases). The CDR3 is 15 residues long. The germline V and J ends were trimmed by 6 bases and 2 bases, with 16 bases remaining between them. Germline loops: CDR1 MNHEY, CDR2 SVGAGI. The DNA of the CDR3 is TGTGCCAGCAGGGGCAGGGGAGTAAAAAACACTGAAGCTTTCTTT. Translating gives CASRGRGVKNTEAFF.

The chain couples TRBV4-2 to TRBJ2-2; 8 bases fit TRBD2. Germline V lookup: CDR1 LGHNA, CDR2 YNFKEQ. The CDR3 has 16 amino acids. J gave up 1 base and V 1 base, and 2 bases lay outside the gene matches. CDR3 amino acids: CASSQAGRGNTGELFF. Here the CDR3 DNA reads TGTGCCAGCAGCCAAGCCGGGAGGGGGAACACCGGGGAGCTGTTTTTT.

As for this clone: This CDR3 is also generated by other DNA sequences in the sample. This chain uses TRBV28 with TRBJ2-7; D possibly matches TRBD1 or TRBD2 (5 bases each). The germline V gene has CDR1 MDHEN and CDR2 SYDVKM. Trimming removed 9 bases from V and 2 bases from J, with 8 bases in between. There are 11 residues in the CDR3. CDR3 nucleotides: TGTGCCAGTCAGGGAGCCTACGAGCAGTACTTC. It codes for CASQGAYEQYF.

The count of this clone is one. The chain links TRBV15 to TRBJ1-3; a weak D match, TRBD1 (6 bases). From germline, CDR1 is LNHNV and CDR2 YYDKDF (reference sequence). This CDR3 spans 17 amino acids. V was clipped by 2 bases and J by 0 bases, with 14 bases between them. CDR3: CATSRWGGLSSGNTIYF. CDR3 bases: TGTGCCACCAGCAGATGGGGGGGCCTGAGCTCTGGAAACACCATATATTTT.

The CDR3, as DNA: TGTGCCAGCAGCCCCTGGACTTTTGGGGCCAACGTCCTGACTTTC. Protein: CASSPWTFGANVLTF. The rearrangement joins TRBV13 to TRBJ2-6; TRBD2 is a possible D gene (5 bases). This CDR3 spans 15 amino acids. V gave up 5 bases and J gave up 3 bases, with 11 bases separating them. CDR1 is PRHDT, CDR2 FYEKMQ, per germline (reference sequence).

The chain is built from TRBV18 and TRBJ1-1; D remains unclear. Germline assignment: CDR1 KGHSH and CDR2 LQKENI. The CDR3 extends over 15 amino acids. Trimming left V 3 bases short and J 6 bases short, with 17 bases between. CDR3 amino acids: CASSPAPRASSEAFF. DNA of the CDR3: TGTGCCAGCTCACCGGCACCTAGAGCGTCTTCTGAAGCTTTCTTT.